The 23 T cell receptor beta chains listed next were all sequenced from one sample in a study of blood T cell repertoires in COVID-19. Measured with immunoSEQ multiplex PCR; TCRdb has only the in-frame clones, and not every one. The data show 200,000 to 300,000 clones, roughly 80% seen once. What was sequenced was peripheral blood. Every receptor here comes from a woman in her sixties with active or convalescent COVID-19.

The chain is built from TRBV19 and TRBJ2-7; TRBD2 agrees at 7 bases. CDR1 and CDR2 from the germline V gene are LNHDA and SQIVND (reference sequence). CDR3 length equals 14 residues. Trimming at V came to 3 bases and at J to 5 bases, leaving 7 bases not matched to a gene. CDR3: CASSINGGRDEQYF. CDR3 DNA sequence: TGTGCCAGTAGTATCAACGGGGGGAGGGACGAGCAGTACTTC. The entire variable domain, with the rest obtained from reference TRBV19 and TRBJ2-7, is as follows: DGGITQSPKYLFRKEGQNVTLSCEQNLNHDAMYWYRQDPGQGLRLIYYSQIVNDFQKGDIAEGYSVSREKKESFPLTVTSAQKNPTAFYLCASSINGGRDEQYFGPGTRLTVT.

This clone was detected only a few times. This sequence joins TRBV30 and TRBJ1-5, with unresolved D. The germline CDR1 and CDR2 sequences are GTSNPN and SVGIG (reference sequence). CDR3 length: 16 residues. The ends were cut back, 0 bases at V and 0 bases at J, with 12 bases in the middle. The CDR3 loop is CAWSVPGLYSNQPQHF. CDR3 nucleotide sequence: TGTGCCTGGAGTGTACCTGGTCTATATAGCAATCAGCCCCAGCATTTT.

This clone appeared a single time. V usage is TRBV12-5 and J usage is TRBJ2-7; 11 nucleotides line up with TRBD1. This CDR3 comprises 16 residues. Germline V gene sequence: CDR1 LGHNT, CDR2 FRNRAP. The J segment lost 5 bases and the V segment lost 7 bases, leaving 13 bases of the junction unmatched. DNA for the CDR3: TGTGCTAGTGCCCGAACTTTTCAGGACAGGGGGCACGAGCAGTACTTC. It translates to CASARTFQDRGHEQYF.

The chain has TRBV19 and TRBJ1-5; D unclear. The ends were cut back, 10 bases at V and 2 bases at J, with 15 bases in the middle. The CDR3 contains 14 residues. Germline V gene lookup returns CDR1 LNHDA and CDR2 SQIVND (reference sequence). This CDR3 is CATAGEVRNQPQHF. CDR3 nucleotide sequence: TGTGCCACCGCTGGGGAGGTGCGCAATCAGCCCCAGCATTTT.

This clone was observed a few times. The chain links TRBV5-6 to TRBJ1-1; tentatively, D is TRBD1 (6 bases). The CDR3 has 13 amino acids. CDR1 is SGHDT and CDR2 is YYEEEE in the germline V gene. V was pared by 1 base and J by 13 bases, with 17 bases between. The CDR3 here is CASSLQQTGKDFF. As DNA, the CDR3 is TGTGCCAGCAGCTTGCAGCAGACAGGAAAGGATTTCTTT.

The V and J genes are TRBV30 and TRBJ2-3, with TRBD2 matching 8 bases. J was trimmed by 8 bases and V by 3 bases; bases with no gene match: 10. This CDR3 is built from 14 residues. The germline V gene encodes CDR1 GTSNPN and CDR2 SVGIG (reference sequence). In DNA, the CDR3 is TGTGCCTGGAGAAGTAGCGGGGTAGCTGGTACGCAGTATTTT. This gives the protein CAWRSSGVAGTQYF.

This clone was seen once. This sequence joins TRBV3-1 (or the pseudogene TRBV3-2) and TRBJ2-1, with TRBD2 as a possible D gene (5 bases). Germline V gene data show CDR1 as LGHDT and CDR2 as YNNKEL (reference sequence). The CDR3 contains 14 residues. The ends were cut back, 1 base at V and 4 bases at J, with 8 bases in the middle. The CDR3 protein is CASSQARGYNEQFF. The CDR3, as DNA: TGTGCCAGCAGCCAAGCCCGGGGTTACAATGAGCAGTTCTTC.

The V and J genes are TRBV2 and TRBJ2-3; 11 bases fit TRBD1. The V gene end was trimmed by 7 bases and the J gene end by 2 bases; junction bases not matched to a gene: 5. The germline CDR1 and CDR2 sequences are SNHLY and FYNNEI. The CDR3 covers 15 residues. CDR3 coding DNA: TGTGCCAGCACCCGGGACAGGGGGGCCACAGATACGCAGTATTTT. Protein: CASTRDRGATDTQYF.

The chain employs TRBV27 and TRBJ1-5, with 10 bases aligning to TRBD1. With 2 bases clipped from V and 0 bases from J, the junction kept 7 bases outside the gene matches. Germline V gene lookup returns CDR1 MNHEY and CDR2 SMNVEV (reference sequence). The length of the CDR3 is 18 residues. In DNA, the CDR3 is TGTGCCAGCAGTTTAGAGGACAGGGGGGCTTATAGCAATCAGCCCCAGCATTTT. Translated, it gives CASSLEDRGAYSNQPQHF.

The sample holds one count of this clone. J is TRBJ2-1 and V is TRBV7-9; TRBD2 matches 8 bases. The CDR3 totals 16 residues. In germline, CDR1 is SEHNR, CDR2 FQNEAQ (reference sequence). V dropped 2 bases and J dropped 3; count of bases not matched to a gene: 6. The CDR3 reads CASSLSVGGDYNEQFF. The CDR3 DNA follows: TGTGCCAGCAGCTTATCCGTCGGGGGGGACTACAATGAGCAGTTCTTC.

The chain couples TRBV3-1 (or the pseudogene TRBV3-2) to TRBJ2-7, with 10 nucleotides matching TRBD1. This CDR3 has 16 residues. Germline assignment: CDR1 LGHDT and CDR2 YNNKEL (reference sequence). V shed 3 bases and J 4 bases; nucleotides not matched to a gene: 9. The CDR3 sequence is CASSQSAGTGVYEQYF. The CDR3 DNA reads TGTGCCAGCAGCCAGAGCGCCGGGACAGGGGTATACGAGCAGTACTTC.

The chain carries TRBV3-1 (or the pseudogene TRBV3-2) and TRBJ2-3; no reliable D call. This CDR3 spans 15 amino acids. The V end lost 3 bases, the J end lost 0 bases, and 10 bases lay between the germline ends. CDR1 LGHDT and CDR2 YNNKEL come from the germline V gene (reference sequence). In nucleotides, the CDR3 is TGTGCCAGCAGCCAGGAGACTTCTAGCACAGATACGCAGTATTTT. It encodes CASSQETSSTDTQYF.

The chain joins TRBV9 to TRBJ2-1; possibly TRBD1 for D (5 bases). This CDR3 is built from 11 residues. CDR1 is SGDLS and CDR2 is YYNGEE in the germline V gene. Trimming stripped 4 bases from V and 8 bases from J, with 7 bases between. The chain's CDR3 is CASSRGYEQFF. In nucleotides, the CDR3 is TGTGCCAGCAGCAGGGGTTATGAGCAGTTCTTC. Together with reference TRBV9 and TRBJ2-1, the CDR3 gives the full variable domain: DSGVTQTPKHLITATGQRVTLRCSPRSGDLSVYWYQQSLDQGLQFLIQYYNGEERAKGNILERFSAQQFPDLHSELNLSSLELGDSALYFCASSRGYEQFFGPGTRLTVL.

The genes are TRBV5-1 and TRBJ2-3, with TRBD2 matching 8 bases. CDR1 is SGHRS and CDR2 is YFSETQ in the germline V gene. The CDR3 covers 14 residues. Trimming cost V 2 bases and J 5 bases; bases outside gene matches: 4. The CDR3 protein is CASSLSGGLDTQYF. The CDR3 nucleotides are TGCGCCAGCAGCTTATCGGGGGGGTTAGATACGCAGTATTTT.

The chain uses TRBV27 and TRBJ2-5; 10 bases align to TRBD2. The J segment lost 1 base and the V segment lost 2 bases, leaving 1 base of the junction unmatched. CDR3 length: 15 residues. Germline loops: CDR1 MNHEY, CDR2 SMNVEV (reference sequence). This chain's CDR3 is CASSLIAGGQETQYF. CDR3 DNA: TGTGCCAGCAGTTTAATAGCGGGGGGCCAAGAGACCCAGTACTTC.

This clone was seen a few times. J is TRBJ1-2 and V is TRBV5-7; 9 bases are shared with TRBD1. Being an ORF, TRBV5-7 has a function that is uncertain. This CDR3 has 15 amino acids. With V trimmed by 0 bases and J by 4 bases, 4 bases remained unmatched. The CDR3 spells CASSLAGQGIYGYTF. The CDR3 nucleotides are TGTGCCAGCAGCTTGGCGGGACAGGGTATCTATGGCTACACCTTC.

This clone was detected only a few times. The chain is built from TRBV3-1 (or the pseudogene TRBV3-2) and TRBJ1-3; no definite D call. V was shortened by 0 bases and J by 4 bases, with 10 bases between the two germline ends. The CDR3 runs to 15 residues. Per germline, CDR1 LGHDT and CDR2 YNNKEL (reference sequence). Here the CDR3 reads CASSQDPAGGNTIYF. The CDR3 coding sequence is TGTGCCAGCAGCCAAGACCCTGCGGGAGGAAACACCATATATTTT.

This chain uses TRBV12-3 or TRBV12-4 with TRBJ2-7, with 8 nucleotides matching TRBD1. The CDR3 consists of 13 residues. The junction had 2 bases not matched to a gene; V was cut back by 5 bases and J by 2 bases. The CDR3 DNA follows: TGTGCCAGCAGTCGGACAGGGACCTACGAGCAGTACTTC. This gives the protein CASSRTGTYEQYF.

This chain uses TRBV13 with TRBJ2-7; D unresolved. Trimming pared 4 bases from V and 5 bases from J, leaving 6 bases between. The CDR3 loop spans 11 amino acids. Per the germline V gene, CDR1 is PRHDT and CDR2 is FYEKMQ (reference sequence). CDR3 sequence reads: CASSSLNEQYF. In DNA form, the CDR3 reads TGTGCCAGCAGCTCCTTAAACGAGCAGTACTTC.

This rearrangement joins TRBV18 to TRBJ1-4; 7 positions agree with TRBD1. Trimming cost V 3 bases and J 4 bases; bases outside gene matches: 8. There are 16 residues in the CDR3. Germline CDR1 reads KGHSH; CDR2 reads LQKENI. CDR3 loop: CASSPNRQGGNEKLFF. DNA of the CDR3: TGTGCCAGCTCACCTAACAGACAGGGCGGTAATGAAAAACTGTTTTTT.

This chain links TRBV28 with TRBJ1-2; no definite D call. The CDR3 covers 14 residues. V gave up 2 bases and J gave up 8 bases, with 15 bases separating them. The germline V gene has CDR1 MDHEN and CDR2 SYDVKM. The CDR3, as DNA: TGTGCCAGCAGTTTACAACTCGCCGGGAGGGGCTACACCTTC. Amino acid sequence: CASSLQLAGRGYTF.

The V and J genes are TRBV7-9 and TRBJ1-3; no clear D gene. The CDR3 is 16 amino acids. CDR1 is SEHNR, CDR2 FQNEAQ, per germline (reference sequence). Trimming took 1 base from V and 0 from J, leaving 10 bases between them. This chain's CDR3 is CASSLGGLHSGNTIYF. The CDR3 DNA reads TGTGCCAGCAGCTTAGGTGGGCTGCACTCTGGAAACACCATATATTTT.

As DNA, the CDR3 is TGTGCCAGCAGTTACGGCCAGCGGGCACCCACCGGGGAGCTGTTTTTT. Its translation is CASSYGQRAPTGELFF. The chain links TRBV6-2 or TRBV6-3 to TRBJ2-2; D is perhaps TRBD2 (6 bases). CDR1 MNHEY and CDR2 SVGEGT come from the germline V gene. This CDR3 has 16 residues. Between the trimmed V and J ends, which lost 2 bases and 4 bases, there was a span of 14 bases.